This section outlines one TCR beta chain sequence together with its context. Its antigen is unidentified. This sample stems from a study of circulating and synovial CD4+ cells in juvenile arthritis. The CDR3 runs to 16 residues. V was pared by 0 bases and J by 6 bases, with 6 bases of the junction left unmatched. CDR1 is SGHDT, CDR2 YYEEEE, per germline. Libraries were prepared by immunoSEQ multiplex PCR; TCRdb keeps only in-frame clonotypes and omits some of them. The table shows fewer than 40,000 clones, with roughly 93% occurring only once. The study, taken as a whole, reports: CPL versus bulk CD4 samples: T cell genome counts differed by at least an order of magnitude.

The genes are TRBV5-6 and TRBJ2-3, with 11 bases lining up with TRBD2. The sample comprised CD4+ T cells from blood. This sequence originates from a human donor with juvenile idiopathic arthritis. CDR3 region: CASSLVLAGGDDTQYF. The CDR3 DNA sequence: TGTGCCAGCAGCTTGGTATTAGCGGGAGGGGATGATACGCAGTATTTT.